This T cell receptor (beta chain) was recorded in a study of cytomegalovirus exposure and HLA in healthy donors. Study-wide results and limits: A later analysis linked a missense DCLRE1C variant to TCR beta V- and J-gene trimming.

The PCR had 60 Vbeta and 13 Jbeta primers. Produced via immunoSEQ multiplex PCR; TCRdb's table is partial and in-frame only. Among approximately 110,000 clones listed, about 81% were seen once. The sample holds a few counts of this clone. Its specificity is unknown. The CDR3 has 18 residues. Losses at the gene ends were 4 bases for V and 5 bases for J; bases not matched to a gene: 16. Germline values: CDR1 MGHRA, CDR2 YSYEKL. V and J are TRBV4-1 and TRBJ2-1; 8 nucleotides line up with TRBD2. Sequencing used PBMCs. The clonotype comes from a woman aged 25 to 45 in good health and CMV-seronegative. The CDR3 sequence: CASSRRERGPKSDNEQFF. Here the CDR3 DNA reads TGCGCCAGCAGCCGCCGGGAGCGGGGGCCGAAGTCGGACAATGAGCAGTTCTTC.